This is a list of T cell receptor beta chains from one sample in a study of blood T cells in healthy people across ages. TCRdb ran MiXCR on the 5' RACE reads and lists one entry per CDR3 protein. The table records some 550,000 distinct CDR3 sequences, around half of them present only once. Sequenced input: blood. The receptors originated from a man aged 80 or over in good health. Both conserved end residues are part of each CDR3. Fields, in order: CDR3 protein, CDR3 DNA, J gene, D gene, clone size, V gene, CDR3 length. A D gene is named only where the DNA matches it firmly. Rows give clone size only sometimes, using once, few, many, or a class for an expanded clone.

cdr3_aa: CASSSGQLLSGNTIYF
cdr3_nt: TGTGCCAGCAGTTCGGGACAGCTTCTCTCTGGAAACACCATATATTTT
j_call: TRBJ1-3
d_call: TRBD1
clone_size: NA
v_call: TRBV6-5
cdr3_length: 16

cdr3_aa: CATSEASGRGNNEQFF
cdr3_nt: TGTGCCACCAGTGAGGCTAGCGGGAGGGGAAACAATGAGCAGTTCTTC
j_call: TRBJ2-1
d_call: TRBD2
clone_size: NA
v_call: TRBV24-1
cdr3_length: 16

cdr3_aa: CASSSDRVSSYEQYF
cdr3_nt: TGTGCCAGCAGCTCCGACAGGGTGAGCTCCTACGAGCAGTACTTC
j_call: TRBJ2-7
d_call: TRBD1
clone_size: few
v_call: TRBV7-9
cdr3_length: 15

cdr3_aa: CSVEGGTDTQYF
cdr3_nt: TGCAGCGTTGAAGGGGGCACAGATACGCAGTATTTT
j_call: TRBJ2-3
d_call: NA
clone_size: many
v_call: TRBV29-1
cdr3_length: 12

cdr3_aa: CASRGGTGTDTQYF
cdr3_nt: TGTGCCAGCCGCGGCGGGACAGGGACAGATACGCAGTATTTT
j_call: TRBJ2-3
d_call: TRBD1
clone_size: NA
v_call: TRBV6-2/TRBV6-3
cdr3_length: 14

cdr3_aa: CASSPWTGRNNSPLHF
cdr3_nt: TGTGCCAGCAGCCCTTGGACAGGTCGCAACAATTCACCCCTCCACTTT
j_call: TRBJ1-6
d_call: TRBD1
clone_size: NA
v_call: TRBV7-8
cdr3_length: 16

cdr3_aa: CAIRESGVGQFF
cdr3_nt: TGTGCCATCAGGGAGTCAGGGGTGGGGCAGTTCTTC
j_call: TRBJ2-1
d_call: NA
clone_size: NA
v_call: TRBV10-3
cdr3_length: 12

cdr3_aa: CSANKGHYRREGSYNEQFF
cdr3_nt: TGCAGTGCTAATAAGGGGCATTACAGGCGAGAGGGCTCCTACAATGAGCAGTTCTTC
j_call: TRBJ2-1
d_call: NA
clone_size: NA
v_call: TRBV20-1
cdr3_length: 19

cdr3_aa: CSARDPRSCEQYF
cdr3_nt: TGCAGTGCTAGAGACCCGCGGAGCTGCGAGCAGTACTTC
j_call: TRBJ2-7
d_call: NA
clone_size: NA
v_call: TRBV20-1
cdr3_length: 13

cdr3_aa: CASTPPSGSQETQYF
cdr3_nt: TGTGCCAGCACCCCCCCTAGCGGGAGCCAAGAGACCCAGTACTTC
j_call: TRBJ2-5
d_call: TRBD2
clone_size: once
v_call: TRBV7-2
cdr3_length: 15

cdr3_aa: CASSQDRGFNTGELFF
cdr3_nt: TGCGCCAGCAGCCAAGATAGAGGGTTCAACACCGGGGAGCTGTTTTTT
j_call: TRBJ2-2
d_call: NA
clone_size: NA
v_call: TRBV4-3
cdr3_length: 16

cdr3_aa: CASSQDLGSGGAWQFF
cdr3_nt: TGTGCCAGCAGCCAAGATCTTGGGAGCGGGGGGGCTTGGCAGTTCTTC
j_call: TRBJ2-1
d_call: TRBD2
clone_size: NA
v_call: TRBV3-1
cdr3_length: 16

cdr3_aa: CASSQAVGSNSYEQYF
cdr3_nt: TGCGCCAGCAGCCAAGCGGTGGGCTCGAACTCCTACGAGCAGTACTTC
j_call: TRBJ2-7
d_call: NA
clone_size: NA
v_call: TRBV4-3
cdr3_length: 16

cdr3_aa: CASSLGAGTREGYTF
cdr3_nt: TGTGCCAGCAGCTTAGGTGCGGGGACCAGGGAAGGCTACACCTTC
j_call: TRBJ1-2
d_call: NA
clone_size: NA
v_call: TRBV7-8
cdr3_length: 15

cdr3_aa: CASSFRGAFLAGGRTYNEQFF
cdr3_nt: TGTGCCAGCAGCTTTAGAGGGGCTTTCCTAGCGGGGGGTAGAACTTACAATGAGCAGTTCTTC
j_call: TRBJ2-1
d_call: TRBD2
clone_size: NA
v_call: TRBV11-2
cdr3_length: 21

cdr3_aa: CSVVLVNEQFF
cdr3_nt: TGCAGCGTTGTACTTGTCAATGAGCAGTTCTTC
j_call: TRBJ2-1
d_call: NA
clone_size: few
v_call: TRBV29-1
cdr3_length: 11

cdr3_aa: CASSQGRTSETQYF
cdr3_nt: TGTGCCAGCAGCCAAGGAAGGACTTCAGAGACCCAGTACTTC
j_call: TRBJ2-5
d_call: NA
clone_size: NA
v_call: TRBV14
cdr3_length: 14

cdr3_aa: CSARSPGLAGGLDTQYF
cdr3_nt: TGCAGTGCCAGGTCCCCGGGACTAGCGGGAGGGCTGGATACGCAGTATTTT
j_call: TRBJ2-3
d_call: TRBD2
clone_size: few
v_call: TRBV20-1
cdr3_length: 17

cdr3_aa: CASSLLADSYEQFF
cdr3_nt: TGTGCCAGCAGCTTACTAGCCGACAGCTATGAGCAGTTCTTC
j_call: TRBJ2-1
d_call: NA
clone_size: once
v_call: TRBV7-9
cdr3_length: 14

cdr3_aa: CASSLTGATNGQFF
cdr3_nt: TGTGCCAGCAGCTTAACAGGGGCCACCAATGGGCAGTTCTTC
j_call: TRBJ2-1
d_call: TRBD1
clone_size: once
v_call: TRBV7-9
cdr3_length: 14

cdr3_aa: CASSLVIGDHEQFF
cdr3_nt: TGTGCCAGCAGCTTAGTTATAGGGGACCATGAGCAGTTCTTC
j_call: TRBJ2-1
d_call: NA
clone_size: NA
v_call: TRBV7-9
cdr3_length: 14

cdr3_aa: CASGVGTSGDNEQFF
cdr3_nt: TGTGCCAGCGGGGTCGGGACTAGCGGGGACAATGAGCAGTTCTTC
j_call: TRBJ2-1
d_call: TRBD2
clone_size: NA
v_call: TRBV6-1
cdr3_length: 15

cdr3_aa: CASSQDLAYGYTF
cdr3_nt: TGCGCCAGCAGCCAAGATCTGGCCTATGGCTACACCTTC
j_call: TRBJ1-2
d_call: NA
clone_size: NA
v_call: TRBV4-3
cdr3_length: 13

cdr3_aa: CASSLERGTTTSTNEKLFF
cdr3_nt: TGTGCCAGCAGCTTAGAGCGGGGGACAACGACCTCGACTAATGAAAAACTGTTTTTT
j_call: TRBJ1-4
d_call: NA
clone_size: few
v_call: TRBV7-9
cdr3_length: 19

cdr3_aa: CASKEGQGSYNEQFF
cdr3_nt: TGTGCCAGCAAGGAGGGACAGGGGTCCTACAATGAGCAGTTCTTC
j_call: TRBJ2-1
d_call: TRBD1
clone_size: once
v_call: TRBV2
cdr3_length: 15